What follows are 28 T cell receptor beta chains derived from one specimen sequenced in a study of shared clonotypes between healthy human individuals. Assay: immunoSEQ multiplex PCR; the TCRdb copy retains only in-frame clones and omits some. The repertoire has more than 2 million clones, about 95% of them found once; the top ten carry about 1.1%. Terminally differentiated effector memory CD45RA+ cells were left out of the naive CD8 fraction, which was CD45RO-negative and positively selected for CCR7. Sequenced sample: naive CD8+ T cells sorted from blood. The receptors derive from a man aged 18-30 years in good health.

Worth noting for this clone: Other DNA sequences within the sample encode an identical CDR3. This chain connects TRBV7-9 to TRBJ2-2, with 8 bases matching TRBD1. CDR1 is SEHNR, CDR2 FQNEAQ, per germline (reference sequence). The CDR3 extends over 14 amino acids. V gave up 1 base and J gave up 8 bases; unmatched junction bases: 3. For the CDR3, the DNA is TGTGCCAGCAGCTTAGGACAGGGGACTGGGGAGCTGTTTTTT. Amino acids: CASSLGQGTGELFF.

The chain is built from TRBV19 and TRBJ2-1, with D possibly being TRBD1 (8 bases). V lost 7 bases, J lost 8 bases, and 15 bases lay in between. Germline CDR1 is LNHDA and CDR2 is SQIVND (reference sequence). The CDR3 runs 13 residues. In DNA form, the CDR3 reads TGTGCCAGTATGGGAGGGACAGGTGATGAGCAGTTCTTC. Residues: CASMGGTGDEQFF.

The genes are TRBV11-3 and TRBJ2-7; D unresolved. V lost 4 bases to trimming and J lost 1 base, with 17 bases between them. Germline CDR1 SGHNT, CDR2 YENEEA. The CDR3 has 16 amino acids. CDR3 sequence: CASSSKPLTPSYEQYF. The CDR3 DNA reads TGTGCCAGCAGCTCGAAGCCCTTAACCCCTTCCTACGAGCAGTACTTC.

V and J are TRBV15 and TRBJ2-3; perhaps D is TRBD1 or TRBD2 (7 bases each). Germline lookup yields CDR1 LNHNV and CDR2 YYDKDF (reference sequence). The CDR3 is 15 amino acids. Trimming took 1 base from V and 2 from J, leaving 10 bases between them. This CDR3 reads CATSRGEGATDTQYF. The CDR3, as DNA: TGTGCCACCAGCAGAGGGGAGGGGGCCACAGATACGCAGTATTTT.

This clone was picked up one time. Distinct nucleotide sequences in the sample also encode this CDR3. V and J are TRBV29-1 and TRBJ2-7; D is undetermined. Germline V gene data show CDR1 as SQVTM and CDR2 as ANQGSEA. V was shortened by 1 base and J by 0 bases, with 7 bases between the two germline ends. The CDR3 spans 13 residues. CDR3 sequence reads: CSVEGVGSYEQYF. The DNA for the CDR3 is TGCAGCGTTGAAGGGGTGGGCTCCTACGAGCAGTACTTC.

The chain joins TRBV6-5 to TRBJ1-6; 7 nucleotides match TRBD1. This CDR3 spans 15 amino acids. In germline, CDR1 is MNHEY, CDR2 SVGAGI. The trim removed 2 bases at V and 11 bases at J, leaving 9 bases unmatched. CDR3 bases: TGTGCCAGCAGTTACGCCCCAGGGGGATGGACACCCCTCCACTTT. Translation: CASSYAPGGWTPLHF.

The rearrangement uses TRBV5-4 and TRBJ1-6; the D gene is possibly TRBD1 (6 bases). Germline V gives CDR1 SGHNT, CDR2 YYREEE (reference sequence). The V and J ends lost 2 bases and 0 bases respectively, with 9 bases between them. The CDR3 runs 16 residues. The DNA of the CDR3 is TGTGCCAGCAGCTTTGACAGGAGCTCCTATAATTCACCCCTCCACTTT. Its protein product is CASSFDRSSYNSPLHF.

This clone was recorded once. The rearrangement uses TRBV7-9 and TRBJ2-5, with a weak D call TRBD1 (5 bases). The CDR3 runs to 15 residues. V lost 0 bases and J 1 base, leaving 9 bases between the germline ends. Germline V gives CDR1 SEHNR, CDR2 FQNEAQ (reference sequence). This CDR3 is CASSLAGRVQETQYF. CDR3 in DNA: TGTGCCAGCAGCTTAGCGGGCAGGGTCCAAGAGACCCAGTACTTC.

Remarks on this clone: Other DNA sequences in this specimen translate into the identical CDR3. This chain joins TRBV11-1 and TRBJ2-1; D is perhaps TRBD2 (5 bases). The ends were cut back, 5 bases at V and 7 bases at J, with 9 bases in the middle. This CDR3 is 12 amino acids long. Germline loops: CDR1 SGHAT, CDR2 FQDESV (reference sequence). This chain's CDR3 is CASSLSGNEQFF. CDR3 coding DNA: TGTGCCAGCAGCCTATCGGGGAATGAGCAGTTCTTC.

This chain connects TRBV19 to TRBJ1-2, with 7 bases lining up with TRBD1. The germline V gene encodes CDR1 LNHDA and CDR2 SQIVND (reference sequence). This CDR3 has 16 residues. V gave up 5 bases and J gave up 6 bases; unmatched junction bases: 15. The CDR3 is CASSDYGTELSNGYTF. The CDR3 region has the DNA TGTGCCAGTAGTGACTACGGGACAGAACTATCCAATGGCTACACCTTC. Based on the CDR3 plus reference TRBV19 and TRBJ1-2, the full variable domain is DGGITQSPKYLFRKEGQNVTLSCEQNLNHDAMYWYRQDPGQGLRLIYYSQIVNDFQKGDIAEGYSVSREKKESFPLTVTSAQKNPTAFYLCASSDYGTELSNGYTFGSGTRLTVV.

The J gene is TRBJ1-4, the V gene TRBV5-6; TRBD1 might be the D (5 bases). V lost 3 bases and J 5 bases, leaving 11 bases between the germline ends. The CDR3 runs 14 residues. Germline assignment: CDR1 SGHDT and CDR2 YYEEEE. The CDR3 nucleotides are TGTGCCAGCAGCTCGGGGCTTGAGAATGAAAAACTGTTTTTT. Translating gives CASSSGLENEKLFF.

The chain couples TRBV4-3 to TRBJ2-1, with a possible D match to TRBD2 (5 bases). CDR3 size: 15 residues. V lost 1 base and J 6 bases, leaving 13 bases between the germline ends. Germline CDR1 LGHNA, CDR2 YSLEER. The CDR3 nucleotides read TGCGCCAGCAGCCAAGTGGAAGGACTTCTCAATGAGCAGTTCTTC. Translating gives CASSQVEGLLNEQFF.

As DNA, the CDR3 is TGTGCCACCAGCAGAGATCACGGACTAGCGGGGGATGAGCAGTTCTTC. Protein: CATSRDHGLAGDEQFF. The genes are TRBV15 and TRBJ2-1, with 13 bases aligning to TRBD2. Germline assignment: CDR1 LNHNV and CDR2 YYDKDF (reference sequence). V lost 0 bases and J lost 8; bases outside the gene matches: 4. The CDR3 sequence is 16 residues long. The variable domain in full, with the rest retrieved from reference TRBV15 and TRBJ2-1, is DAMVIQNPRYQVTQFGKPVTLSCSQTLNHNVMYWYQQKSSQAPKLLFHYYDKDFNNEADTPDNFQSRRPNTSFCFLDIRSPGLGDTAMYLCATSRDHGLAGDEQFFGPGTRLTVL.

Concerning this clone: Additional DNA sequences in this sample encode the identical CDR3. The genes are TRBV5-1 and TRBJ1-1, with no clear D. The V gene's germline CDR1 is SGHRS and CDR2 YFSETQ. This CDR3 is 12 amino acids long. The V end lost 0 bases, the J end lost 7 bases, and 7 bases lay between the germline ends. The CDR3 loop reads CASSLGGLEAFF. The CDR3 nucleotides read TGCGCCAGCAGCTTGGGCGGGCTTGAAGCTTTCTTT.

The rearrangement uses TRBV13 and TRBJ2-4, with TRBD1 identical over 8 bases. CDR1 is PRHDT, CDR2 FYEKMQ, per germline (reference sequence). The CDR3 consists of 15 residues. The V segment lost 5 bases and the J segment 0 bases; nucleotides outside the gene matches: 3. CDR3 sequence reads: CASSPQGEAKNIQYF. The CDR3 DNA is TGTGCCAGCAGCCCACAGGGGGAAGCCAAAAACATTCAGTACTTC. The full variable domain, rest sourced from reference TRBV13 and TRBJ2-4, is AAGVIQSPRHLIKEKRETATLKCYPIPRHDTVYWYQQGPGQDPQFLISFYEKMQSDKGSIPDRFSAQQFSDYHSELNMSSLELGDSALYFCASSPQGEAKNIQYFGAGTRLSVL.

This clone was recorded only once. The gene calls are TRBV27 and TRBJ2-7; perhaps TRBD1 as D (6 bases). Germline lookup yields CDR1 MNHEY and CDR2 SMNVEV (reference sequence). V lost 3 bases and J lost 5, with 11 bases in between. The CDR3 loop spans 13 amino acids. The chain's CDR3 is CASSFSGVHEQYF. The CDR3 nucleotides read TGTGCCAGCAGTTTCTCAGGGGTCCACGAGCAGTACTTC.

The CDR3 reads CASSLQGFFQYGYTF. The CDR3, as DNA: TGTGCCAGCAGCTTACAAGGTTTCTTCCAATATGGCTACACCTTC. The chain carries TRBV13 and TRBJ1-2; D is undetermined. The CDR3 totals 15 residues. V gave up 2 bases and J gave up 5 bases, with 15 bases separating them. The germline V gene has CDR1 PRHDT and CDR2 FYEKMQ (reference sequence).

This clone has a single count. The CDR3 region has the DNA TGTGCCAGCAGTGCACCGGGACTAGCGTATGAGCAGTTCTTC. Amino acids: CASSAPGLAYEQFF. V gene TRBV25-1 combines with J gene TRBJ2-1; 10 nucleotides line up with TRBD2. J was trimmed by 8 bases and V by 4 bases; bases with no gene match: 5. The CDR3 sequence is 14 residues long. Germline CDR1 and CDR2: MGHDK and SYGVNS.

The chain joins TRBV5-1 to TRBJ2-1, with D perhaps matching TRBD2 (6 bases). This CDR3 spans 12 amino acids. V gave up 4 bases and J gave up 9 bases, with 11 bases separating them. Germline V gene sequence: CDR1 SGHRS, CDR2 YFSETQ. The CDR3 here is CASSPGGSEQFF. The CDR3 DNA follows: TGCGCCAGCAGCCCCGGGGGAAGTGAGCAGTTCTTC.

This clone appeared once. The CDR3 DNA sequence: TGTGCCAGCAGTCCCCGGGTGGCGGGCTATGGCTACACCTTC. Encoded protein: CASSPRVAGYGYTF. J is TRBJ1-2 and V is TRBV28; unclear D gene. The CDR3 runs 14 residues. The ends were cut back, 5 bases at V and 4 bases at J, with 14 bases in the middle. The germline CDR1 and CDR2 sequences are MDHEN and SYDVKM.

This sequence joins TRBV27 and TRBJ2-6; 8 bases map to TRBD1. V was pared by 2 bases and J by 2 bases, with 8 bases of the junction left unmatched. CDR3 length: 18 amino acids. The germline V gene has CDR1 MNHEY and CDR2 SMNVEV (reference sequence). The CDR3 is CASSLIQGGNTGANVLTF. The CDR3 nucleotides read TGTGCCAGCAGTTTAATACAGGGGGGCAACACTGGGGCCAACGTCCTGACTTTC. The full variable domain, with the rest looked up from reference TRBV27 and TRBJ2-6, is EAQVTQNPRYLITVTGKKLTVTCSQNMNHEYMSWYRQDPGLGLRQIYYSMNVEVTDKGDVPEGYKVSRKEKRNFPLILESPSPNQTSLYFCASSLIQGGNTGANVLTFGAGSRLTVL.

The chain combines TRBV19 with TRBJ2-2; D perhaps matches TRBD1 (5 bases). The CDR3 has 13 residues. Trimming stripped 10 bases from V and 1 base from J, with 10 bases between. Germline V gives CDR1 LNHDA, CDR2 SQIVND (reference sequence). CDR3 bases: TGTGCCACCCGACAGATGAACACCGGGGAGCTGTTTTTT. Encoded protein: CATRQMNTGELFF.

The V call is TRBV4-3, the J call TRBJ1-4; D remains ambiguous. Trimming took off 2 bases at V and 12 bases at J, with 13 bases between the two ends. The length of the CDR3 is 13 residues. Germline V gene data show CDR1 as LGHNA and CDR2 as YSLEER. CDR3 region: CASSQSMFGELFF. As DNA, the CDR3 is TGCGCCAGCAGCCAATCTATGTTCGGGGAACTGTTTTTT.

The chain combines TRBV4-1 with TRBJ2-7, with a tentative D call TRBD1 (6 bases). Deletions cut 3 bases from V and 3 bases from J, with 15 bases between. CDR3 length: 15 residues. Germline CDR1 and CDR2: MGHRA and YSYEKL. CDR3 coding DNA: TGCGCCAGCAGCCAGTCAGGCAGGGGTCGCTACGAGCAGTACTTC. Its translation: CASSQSGRGRYEQYF.

The chain couples TRBV9 to TRBJ2-1, with 9 bases identical to TRBD1. This CDR3 contains 16 residues. CDR1 is SGDLS and CDR2 is YYNGEE in the germline V gene. The junction had 15 bases not matched to a gene; V was cut back by 6 bases and J by 8 bases. The CDR3 region is CASNKQGTGSPDEQFF. DNA of the CDR3: TGTGCCAGCAACAAACAGGGGACAGGGTCACCTGATGAGCAGTTCTTC.

This chain connects TRBV13 to TRBJ1-2; no clear D gene. The CDR3 covers 14 residues. The V gene's germline CDR1 is PRHDT and CDR2 FYEKMQ (reference sequence). V gave up 3 bases and J gave up 5 bases, with 13 bases separating them. The CDR3 region is CASSFSLPWYGYTF. CDR3 DNA sequence: TGTGCCAGCAGCTTTAGCCTACCGTGGTATGGCTACACCTTC.

As concerns this clone: Additional DNA sequences in this sample encode the identical CDR3. J is TRBJ1-3 and V is TRBV9, with D uncertain. Trimming shortened V by 0 bases and J by 0 bases, and 7 bases separated the two germline ends. The CDR3 sequence is 15 residues long. Germline CDR1 is SGDLS and CDR2 is YYNGEE. Here the CDR3 reads CASSVGGSSGNTIYF. The CDR3 DNA follows: TGTGCCAGCAGCGTAGGTGGGAGCTCTGGAAACACCATATATTTT. Based on the CDR3 plus reference TRBV9 and TRBJ1-3, the full variable domain is DSGVTQTPKHLITATGQRVTLRCSPRSGDLSVYWYQQSLDQGLQFLIQYYNGEERAKGNILERFSAQQFPDLHSELNLSSLELGDSALYFCASSVGGSSGNTIYFGEGSWLTVV.

The chain joins TRBV7-8 to TRBJ1-1, with TRBD1 as a possible D gene (6 bases). The germline gives CDR1 SGHVS, CDR2 FQNEAQ. The V end lost 5 bases, the J end lost 4 bases, and 14 bases lay between the germline ends. The CDR3 runs to 14 residues. The CDR3 protein is CASSPTGLRTEAFF. In DNA form, the CDR3 reads TGTGCCAGCAGCCCAACAGGGCTCCGCACTGAAGCTTTCTTT.